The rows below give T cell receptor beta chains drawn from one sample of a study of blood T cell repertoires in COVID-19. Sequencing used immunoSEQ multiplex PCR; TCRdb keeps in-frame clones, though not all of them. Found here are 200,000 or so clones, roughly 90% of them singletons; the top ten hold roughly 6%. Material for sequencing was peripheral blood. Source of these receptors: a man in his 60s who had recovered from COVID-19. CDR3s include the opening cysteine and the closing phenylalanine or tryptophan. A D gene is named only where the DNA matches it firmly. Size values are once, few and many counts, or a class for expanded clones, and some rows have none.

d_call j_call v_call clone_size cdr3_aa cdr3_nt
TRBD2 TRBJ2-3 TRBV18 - CASSPQRTSGTDTQYF TGTGCCAGCTCACCACAACGAACTAGCGGCACAGATACGCAGTATTTT
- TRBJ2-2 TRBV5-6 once CASNLPNANTGELFF TGTGCCAGCAACCTACCAAACGCGAACACCGGGGAGCTGTTTTTT
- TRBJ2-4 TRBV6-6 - CASSRGQGGNQYF TGTGCCAGCAGTAGGGGTCAAGGAGGGAATCAGTACTTC
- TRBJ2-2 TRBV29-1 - CSVRAGARNTGELFF TGCAGCGTGAGGGCGGGGGCGAGAAACACCGGGGAGCTGTTTTTT
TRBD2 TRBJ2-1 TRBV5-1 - CASSFLAGGNNEQFF TGCGCCAGCAGCTTTCTGGCGGGGGGGAACAATGAGCAGTTCTTC
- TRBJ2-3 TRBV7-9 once CASSALSTDTQYF TGTGCCAGCAGCGCACTCAGCACAGATACGCAGTATTTT
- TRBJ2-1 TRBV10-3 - CAIRAQGRNDNEQFF TGTGCCATCAGGGCCCAGGGTCGGAACGACAATGAGCAGTTCTTC
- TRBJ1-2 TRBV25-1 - CASSDDARRGHYGYTF TGTGCCAGCAGTGACGATGCCCGGAGAGGGCACTATGGCTACACCTTC
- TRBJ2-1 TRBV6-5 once CATHQRNEQFF TGTGCCACCCATCAACGGAATGAGCAGTTCTTC
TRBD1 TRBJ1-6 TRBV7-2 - CASSHRDRDNSPLHF TGTGCCAGCAGCCACCGGGACAGGGACAATTCACCCCTCCACTTT
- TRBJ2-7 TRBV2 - CASKRALLGEQYF TGTGCCAGCAAGAGGGCCTTACTTGGCGAGCAGTACTTC
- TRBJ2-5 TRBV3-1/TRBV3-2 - CASARYEETQYF TGTGCCAGCGCCAGATACGAAGAGACCCAGTACTTC
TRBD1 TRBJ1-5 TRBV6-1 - CASSDPTGNQPQHF TGTGCCAGCAGTGACCCGACAGGGAACCAGCCCCAGCATTTT
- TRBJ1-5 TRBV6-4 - CASRITGDSNQPQHF TGTGCCAGCAGGATTACAGGAGATAGCAATCAGCCCCAGCATTTT
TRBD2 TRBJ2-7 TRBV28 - CASSSPRTSYFRYEQYF TGTGCCAGCAGTTCGCCTAGGACTAGCTACTTCCGTTACGAGCAGTACTTC
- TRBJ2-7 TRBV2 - CASRPKLEQYF TGTGCCAGCAGACCTAAGTTGGAGCAGTACTTC
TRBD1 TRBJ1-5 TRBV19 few CATGTGNSNQPQHF TGTGCCACCGGGACAGGGAATAGCAATCAGCCCCAGCATTTT
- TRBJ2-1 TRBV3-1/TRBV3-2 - CASSQEGGANEQFF TGTGCCAGCAGCCAAGAGGGGGGGGCCAATGAGCAGTTCTTC
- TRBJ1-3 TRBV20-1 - CSASLSHASGNTIYF TGCAGTGCTAGTCTTAGCCACGCCTCTGGAAACACCATATATTTT
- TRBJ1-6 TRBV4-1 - CASSQGPSALHF TGCGCCAGCAGCCAAGGGCCGTCAGCCCTCCACTTT
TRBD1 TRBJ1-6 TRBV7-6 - CASSPTGFSALGWNSPLHF TGTGCCAGCAGCCCGACAGGGTTCAGTGCCCTGGGGTGGAATTCACCCCTCCACTTT
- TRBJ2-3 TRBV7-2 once CASSLALAARLDTQYF TGTGCCAGCAGCTTAGCCCTAGCCGCCCGTCTAGATACGCAGTATTTT
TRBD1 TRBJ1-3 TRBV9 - CASSAETGRPGNTIYF TGTGCCAGCAGCGCCGAGACAGGGAGGCCTGGAAACACCATATATTTT
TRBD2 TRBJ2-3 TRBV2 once CASSVSGGSGSHSTDTQYF TGTGCCAGCAGCGTCTCCGGGGGTAGCGGGTCCCACAGCACAGATACGCAGTATTTT
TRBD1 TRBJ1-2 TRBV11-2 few CASSLPAGTAYGYTF TGTGCCAGCAGCTTACCAGCCGGGACAGCCTATGGCTACACCTTC
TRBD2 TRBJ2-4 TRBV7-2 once CASSLGGRVIQYF TGTGCCAGCAGCTTAGGTGGGAGGGTCATTCAGTACTTC
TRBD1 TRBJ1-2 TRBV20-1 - CSGTETGRHTF TGCAGTGGAACCGAGACAGGGCGCCACACCTTC
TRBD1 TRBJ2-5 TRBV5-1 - CASSDGQGETQYF TGCGCCAGCAGCGACGGACAGGGAGAGACCCAGTACTTC
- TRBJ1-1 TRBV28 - CASSPPSVNTEAFF TGTGCCAGCAGCCCCCCTAGTGTGAACACTGAAGCTTTCTTT
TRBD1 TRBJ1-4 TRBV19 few CASSRQGADEKLFF TGTGCCAGTAGTAGACAGGGGGCGGATGAAAAACTGTTTTTT
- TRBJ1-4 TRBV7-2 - CASSLEGRGNEKLFF TGTGCCAGCAGCTTAGAGGGGAGGGGGAATGAAAAACTGTTTTTT
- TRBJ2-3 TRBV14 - CASSLTPGGTDTQYF TGTGCCAGCAGCCTAACACCCGGCGGTACAGATACGCAGTATTTT
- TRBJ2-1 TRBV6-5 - CASSPRALGNEQFF TGTGCCAGCAGCCCGAGGGCTCTTGGGAATGAGCAGTTCTTC
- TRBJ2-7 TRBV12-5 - CASGWALSYEQYF TGTGCTAGTGGTTGGGCTCTCTCCTACGAGCAGTACTTC
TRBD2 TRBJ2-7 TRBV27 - CASKLAGTYEQYF TGTGCCAGCAAACTAGCGGGAACCTACGAGCAGTACTTC
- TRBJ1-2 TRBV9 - CASSALRQGYGYTF TGTGCCAGCAGCGCTCTTCGGCAGGGATATGGCTACACCTTC
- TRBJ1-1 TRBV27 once CASSSRFAGTNTEAFF TGTGCCAGCAGTTCACGTTTTGCAGGTACGAACACTGAAGCTTTCTTT
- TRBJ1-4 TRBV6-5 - CASRSMSATNEKLFF TGTGCCAGCAGATCAATGAGTGCAACTAATGAAAAACTGTTTTTT
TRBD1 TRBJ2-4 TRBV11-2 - CASSLIRGTAKNIQYF TGTGCCAGCAGCCTAATCAGGGGGACGGCCAAAAACATTCAGTACTTC
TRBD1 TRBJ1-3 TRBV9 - CASSVTGASGNTIYF TGTGCCAGCAGCGTAACAGGGGCTTCTGGAAACACCATATATTTT
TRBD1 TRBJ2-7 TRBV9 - CASSVDPQGQGARGQYF TGTGCCAGCAGCGTAGATCCGCAGGGACAGGGGGCGCGAGGGCAGTACTTC
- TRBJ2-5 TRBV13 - CASSLAPRGQETQYF TGTGCCAGCAGCCTCGCCCCTCGCGGCCAAGAGACCCAGTACTTC
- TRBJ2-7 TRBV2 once CASSVKQGPYEQYF TGTGCCAGCAGTGTGAAACAGGGCCCCTACGAGCAGTACTTC
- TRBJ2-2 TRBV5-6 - CASSLGQTGELFF TGTGCCAGCAGCTTGGGACAGACCGGGGAGCTGTTTTTT